This T cell receptor beta chain was retrieved from a study of T cell repertoires in cytomegalovirus infection. At the level of the study: Indicated by public TCR beta signatures were CMV infection and matching HLA type. Study findings and constraints: Dominating the ex vivo response were HLA-C-restricted CMV-specific TCR beta clonotypes.

One entry per CDR3 protein, called by TCRdb with MiXCR from the reads. Seen here are around 800,000 distinct CDR3 sequences, approximately 32% observed once, and the top ten hold 9.5% to 15%. Comment on this clonotype: Its antigen is not identified.

The length of the CDR3 is 18 residues. Germline V lookup: CDR1 MGHDK, CDR2 SYGVNS. V lost 4 bases and J lost 0, with 19 bases in between. This sequence was found in a human donor in good health (CMV status not recorded). Some clones in this sample may be carry-over from other donors' samples. The gene calls are TRBV25-1 and TRBJ2-1, with D possibly being TRBD2 (6 bases). Sequenced here: cultured CD8+ T cells from PBMCs, sampled from culture after CMV antigen stimulation. In DNA form, the CDR3 reads TGTGCCAGCAGTGGATCTGTTGCGGGGCCGTTCTCCTACAATGAGCAGTTCTTC. Its protein product is CASSGSVAGPFSYNEQFF.